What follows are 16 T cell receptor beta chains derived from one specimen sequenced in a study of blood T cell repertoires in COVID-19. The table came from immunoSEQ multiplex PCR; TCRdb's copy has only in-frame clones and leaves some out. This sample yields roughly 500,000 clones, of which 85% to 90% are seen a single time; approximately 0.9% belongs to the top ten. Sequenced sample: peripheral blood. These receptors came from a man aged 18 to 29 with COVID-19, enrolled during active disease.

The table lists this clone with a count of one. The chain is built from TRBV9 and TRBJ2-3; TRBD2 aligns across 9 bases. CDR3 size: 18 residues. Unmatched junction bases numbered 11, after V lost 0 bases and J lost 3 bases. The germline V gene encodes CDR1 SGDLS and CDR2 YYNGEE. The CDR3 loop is CASSVEGGRAGGTDTQYF. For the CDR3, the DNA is TGTGCCAGCAGCGTAGAGGGGGGCCGTGCGGGAGGGACAGATACGCAGTATTTT.

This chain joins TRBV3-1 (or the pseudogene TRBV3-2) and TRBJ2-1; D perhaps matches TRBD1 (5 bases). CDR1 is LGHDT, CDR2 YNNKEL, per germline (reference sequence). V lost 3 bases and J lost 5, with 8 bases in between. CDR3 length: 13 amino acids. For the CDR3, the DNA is TGTGCCAGCAGCCAGGGGCCCAACAATGAGCAGTTCTTC. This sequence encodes CASSQGPNNEQFF.

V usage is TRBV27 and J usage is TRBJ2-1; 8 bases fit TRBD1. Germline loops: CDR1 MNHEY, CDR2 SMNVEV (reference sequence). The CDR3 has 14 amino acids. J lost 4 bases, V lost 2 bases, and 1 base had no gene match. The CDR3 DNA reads TGTGCCAGCAGTTTAGGACAGGGATACAATGAGCAGTTCTTC. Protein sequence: CASSLGQGYNEQFF.

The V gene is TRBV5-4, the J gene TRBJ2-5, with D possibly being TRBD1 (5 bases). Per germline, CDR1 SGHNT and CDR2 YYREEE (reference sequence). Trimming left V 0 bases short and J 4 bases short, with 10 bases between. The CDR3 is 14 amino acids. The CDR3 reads CASSLVGHRETQYF. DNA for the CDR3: TGTGCCAGCAGCTTGGTGGGGCATCGAGAGACCCAGTACTTC.

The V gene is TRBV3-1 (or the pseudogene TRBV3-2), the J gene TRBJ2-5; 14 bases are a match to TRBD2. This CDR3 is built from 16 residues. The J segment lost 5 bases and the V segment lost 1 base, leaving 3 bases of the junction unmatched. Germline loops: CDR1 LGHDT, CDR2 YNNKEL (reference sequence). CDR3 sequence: CASSQGLAGGRETQYF. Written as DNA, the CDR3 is TGTGCCAGCAGCCAAGGACTAGCGGGGGGGCGGGAGACCCAGTACTTC.

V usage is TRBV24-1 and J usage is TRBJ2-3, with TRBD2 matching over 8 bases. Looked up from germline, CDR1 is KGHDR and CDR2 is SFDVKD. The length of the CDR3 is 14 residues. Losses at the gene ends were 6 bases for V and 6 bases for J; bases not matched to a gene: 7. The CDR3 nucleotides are TGTGCCACCAGTCCCGGGAGGGCCAGGGATACGCAGTATTTT. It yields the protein CATSPGRARDTQYF.

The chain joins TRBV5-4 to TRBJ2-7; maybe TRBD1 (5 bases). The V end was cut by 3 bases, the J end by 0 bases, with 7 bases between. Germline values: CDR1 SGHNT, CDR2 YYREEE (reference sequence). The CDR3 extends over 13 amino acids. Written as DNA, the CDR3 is TGTGCCAGCAGCTCGACAGCCTCCTACGAGCAGTACTTC. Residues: CASSSTASYEQYF.

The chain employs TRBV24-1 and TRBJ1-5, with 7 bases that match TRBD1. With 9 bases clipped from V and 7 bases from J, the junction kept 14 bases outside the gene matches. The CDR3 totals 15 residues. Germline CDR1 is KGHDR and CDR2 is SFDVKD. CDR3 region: CATQRTGSPRQPQHF. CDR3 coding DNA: TGTGCCACCCAAAGGACAGGTTCGCCGAGACAGCCCCAGCATTTT.

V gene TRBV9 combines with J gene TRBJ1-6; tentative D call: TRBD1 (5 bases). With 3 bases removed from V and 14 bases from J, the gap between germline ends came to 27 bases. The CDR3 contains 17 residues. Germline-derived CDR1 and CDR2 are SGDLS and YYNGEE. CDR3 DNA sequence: TGTGCCAGCAGCGAAGGCCGGTCGACAGCTCCCTTAGGGGCCCTCCACTTT. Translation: CASSEGRSTAPLGALHF.

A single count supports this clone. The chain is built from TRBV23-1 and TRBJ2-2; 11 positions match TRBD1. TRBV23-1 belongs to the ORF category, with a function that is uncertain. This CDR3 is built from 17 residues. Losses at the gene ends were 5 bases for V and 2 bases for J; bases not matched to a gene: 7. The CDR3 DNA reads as TGCGCCAGCAGTTTCCGGGACAGGGGGAGAAACACCGGGGAGCTGTTTTTT. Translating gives CASSFRDRGRNTGELFF.

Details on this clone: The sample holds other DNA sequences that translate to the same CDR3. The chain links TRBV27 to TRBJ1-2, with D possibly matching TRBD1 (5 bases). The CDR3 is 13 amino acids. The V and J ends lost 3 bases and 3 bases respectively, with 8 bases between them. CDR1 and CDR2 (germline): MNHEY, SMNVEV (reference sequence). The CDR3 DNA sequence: TGTGCCAGCAGTTTTCAAGGGGACTATGGCTACACCTTC. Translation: CASSFQGDYGYTF.

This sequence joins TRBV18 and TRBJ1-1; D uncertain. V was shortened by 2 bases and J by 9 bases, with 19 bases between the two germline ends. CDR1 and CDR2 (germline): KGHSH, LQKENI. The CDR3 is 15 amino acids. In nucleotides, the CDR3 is TGTGCCAGCTCACCAGATTTCTTCTCCCAACCTAAAGCTTTCTTT. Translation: CASSPDFFSQPKAFF.

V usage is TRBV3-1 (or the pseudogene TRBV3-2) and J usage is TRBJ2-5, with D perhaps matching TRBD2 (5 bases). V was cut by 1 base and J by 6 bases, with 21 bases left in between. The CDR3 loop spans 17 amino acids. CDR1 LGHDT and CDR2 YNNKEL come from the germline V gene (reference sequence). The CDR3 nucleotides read TGTGCCAGCAGCCAAGTTGGAGAGGGTAGGTCCCGGAAGACCCAGTACTTC. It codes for CASSQVGEGRSRKTQYF.

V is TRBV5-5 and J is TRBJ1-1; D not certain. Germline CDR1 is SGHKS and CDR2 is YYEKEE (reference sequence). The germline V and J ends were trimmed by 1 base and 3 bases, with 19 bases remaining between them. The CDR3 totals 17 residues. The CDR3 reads CASSLSFFEGRDTEAFF. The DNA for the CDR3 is TGTGCCAGCAGCTTGAGTTTTTTCGAGGGTCGCGACACTGAAGCTTTCTTT.

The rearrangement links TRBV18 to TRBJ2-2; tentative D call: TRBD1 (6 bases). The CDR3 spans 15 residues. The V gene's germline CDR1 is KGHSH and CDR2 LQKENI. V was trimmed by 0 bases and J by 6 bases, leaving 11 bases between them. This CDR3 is CASSPPGHPPGELFF. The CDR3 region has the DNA TGTGCCAGCTCACCACCGGGACACCCGCCCGGGGAGCTGTTTTTT.

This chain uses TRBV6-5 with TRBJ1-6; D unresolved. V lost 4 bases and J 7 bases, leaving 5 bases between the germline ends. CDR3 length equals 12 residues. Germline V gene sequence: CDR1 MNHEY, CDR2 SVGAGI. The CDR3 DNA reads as TGTGCCAGCAGTTGGGCCAATTCACCCCTCCACTTT. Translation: CASSWANSPLHF.